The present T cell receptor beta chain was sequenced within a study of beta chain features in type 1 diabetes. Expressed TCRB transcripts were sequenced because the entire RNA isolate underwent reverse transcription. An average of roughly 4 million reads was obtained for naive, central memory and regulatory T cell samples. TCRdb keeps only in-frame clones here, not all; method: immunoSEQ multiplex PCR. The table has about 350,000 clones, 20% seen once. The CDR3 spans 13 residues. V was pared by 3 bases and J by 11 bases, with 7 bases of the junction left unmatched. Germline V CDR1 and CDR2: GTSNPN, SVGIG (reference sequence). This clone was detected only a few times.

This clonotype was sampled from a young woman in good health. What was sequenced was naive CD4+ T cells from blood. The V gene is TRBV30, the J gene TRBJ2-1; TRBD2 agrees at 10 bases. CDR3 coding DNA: TGTGCCTGGAGCACTAGCGGGAATCTAAAGCAGTTCTTC. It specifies CAWSTSGNLKQFF.